A selection of T cell receptor beta chains follows, all from one sample in a study of cytomegalovirus exposure and HLA in healthy donors. Repertoires were generated with immunoSEQ multiplex PCR, while TCRdb's copy carries only in-frame clones and drops some. The sample yields around 76,000 clones, 65% to 70% seen once. Sample: PBMCs. Every receptor here comes from a man aged 35-49 years in good health and CMV-seropositive. Each CDR3 is given without its conserved first and last residue.

V gene: TRBV6-1; CDR3 protein: ASSFRGGDEQF
V gene: TRBV10-3; CDR3 protein: AIRSGTSTGELF
V gene: TRBV28; CDR3 protein: ASSLGSGRAGNTGELF
V gene: TRBV12-5; CDR3 protein: ASGFFETEAF
V gene: TRBV5-6; CDR3 protein: ASSLGSGQVVNYGYT
V gene: TRBV4-2; CDR3 protein: ASSQERTGSGANVLT
V gene: TRBV6-5; CDR3 protein: ATMTSGRDTQY
V gene: TRBV25-1; CDR3 protein: ASSSRGSSEKLF
V gene: TRBV5-4; CDR3 protein: ASSPRGDPNTGELF
V gene: TRBV20-1; CDR3 protein: SGLAYDEQF
V gene: TRBV28; CDR3 protein: ASSFGQPQH
V gene: TRBV5-6; CDR3 protein: ASSGMGLAGGELF
V gene: TRBV5-4; CDR3 protein: ASSLIGTGGAHGYT
V gene: TRBV6-6; CDR3 protein: ASSPRQNYEQY
V gene: TRBV30; CDR3 protein: AWSVIRGTEAF
V gene: TRBV10-3; CDR3 protein: AISEGEGGIKAEAF
V gene: TRBV14; CDR3 protein: ASSQVGFGEAEAF
V gene: TRBV27; CDR3 protein: ASREQGGGAEAF
V gene: TRBV5-1; CDR3 protein: ASSLGGVSYEQY
V gene: TRBV9; CDR3 protein: ASSVVASGDTDTQY
V gene: TRBV28; CDR3 protein: ASIGQGYGYT
V gene: TRBV5-1; CDR3 protein: ASSMTGGPPYEQY
V gene: TRBV2; CDR3 protein: ASSEARTDYNEQF
V gene: TRBV5-1; CDR3 protein: ASSSTGDYGYT
V gene: TRBV6-5; CDR3 protein: ASSPRVRLSYEQY
V gene: TRBV11-2; CDR3 protein: ASSLFAGAGIMNTEAF
V gene: TRBV6-5; CDR3 protein: ASSQRGTRYNEQF
V gene: TRBV5-1; CDR3 protein: ASSSPQAGDTEAF
V gene: TRBV5-8; CDR3 protein: ASSRGTSGSQETQY
V gene: TRBV21-1; CDR3 protein: ASRKDRGGPHEQY